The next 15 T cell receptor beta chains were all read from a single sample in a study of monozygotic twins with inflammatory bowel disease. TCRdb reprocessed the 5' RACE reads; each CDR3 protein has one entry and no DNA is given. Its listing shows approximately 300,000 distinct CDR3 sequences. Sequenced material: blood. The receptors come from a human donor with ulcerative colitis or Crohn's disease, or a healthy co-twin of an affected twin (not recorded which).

The CDR3 loop is CASSQDVAIYGYTF. The V and J genes are TRBV4-2 and TRBJ1-2. Germline CDR1 LGHNA, CDR2 YNFKEQ. The CDR3 contains 14 residues.

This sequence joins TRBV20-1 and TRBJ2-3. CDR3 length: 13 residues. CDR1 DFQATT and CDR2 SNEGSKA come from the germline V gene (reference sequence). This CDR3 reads CSARTSSTDTQYF.

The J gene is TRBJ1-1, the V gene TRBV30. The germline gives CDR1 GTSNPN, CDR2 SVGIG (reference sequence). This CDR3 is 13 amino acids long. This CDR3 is CAWSVQRGTEAFF.

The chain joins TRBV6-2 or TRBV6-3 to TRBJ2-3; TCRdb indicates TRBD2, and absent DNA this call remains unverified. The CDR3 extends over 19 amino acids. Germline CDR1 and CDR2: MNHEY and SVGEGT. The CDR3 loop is CASSSLSGTSGGFTDTQYF.

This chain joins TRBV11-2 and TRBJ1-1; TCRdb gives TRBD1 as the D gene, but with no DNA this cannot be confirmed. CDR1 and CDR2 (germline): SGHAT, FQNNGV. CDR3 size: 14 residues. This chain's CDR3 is CASSYPGQLSEAFF.

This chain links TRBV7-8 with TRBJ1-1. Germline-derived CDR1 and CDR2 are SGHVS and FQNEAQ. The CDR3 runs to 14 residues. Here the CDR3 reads CASSPAAGFTEAFF.

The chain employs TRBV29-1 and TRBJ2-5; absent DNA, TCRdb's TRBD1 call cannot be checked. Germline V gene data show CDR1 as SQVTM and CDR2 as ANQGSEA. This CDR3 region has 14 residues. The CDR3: CSVGQGSSIETQYF.

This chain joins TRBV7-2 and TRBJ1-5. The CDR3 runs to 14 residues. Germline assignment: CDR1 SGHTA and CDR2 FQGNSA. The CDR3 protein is CASRIGMGNQPQHF.

CDR3 region: CASGLTGYGYTF. The chain uses TRBV27 and TRBJ1-2; TCRdb's D call of TRBD1 is untestable without DNA. Germline CDR1 MNHEY, CDR2 SMNVEV (reference sequence). The CDR3 is 12 residues long.

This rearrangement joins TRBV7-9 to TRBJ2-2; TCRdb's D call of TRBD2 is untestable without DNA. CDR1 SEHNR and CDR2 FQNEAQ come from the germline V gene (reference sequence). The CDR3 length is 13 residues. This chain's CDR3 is CAGGLARTGELFF.

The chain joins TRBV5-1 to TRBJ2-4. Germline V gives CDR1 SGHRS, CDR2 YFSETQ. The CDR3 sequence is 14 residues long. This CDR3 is CASSLDGAKNIQYF.

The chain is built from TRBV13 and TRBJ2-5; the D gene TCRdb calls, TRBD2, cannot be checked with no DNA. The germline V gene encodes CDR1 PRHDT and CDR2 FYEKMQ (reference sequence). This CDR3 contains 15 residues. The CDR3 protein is CASSTGTSSRETQYF.

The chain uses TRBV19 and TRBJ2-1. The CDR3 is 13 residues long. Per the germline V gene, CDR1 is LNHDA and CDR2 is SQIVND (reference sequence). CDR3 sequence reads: CASSALGYNEQFF.

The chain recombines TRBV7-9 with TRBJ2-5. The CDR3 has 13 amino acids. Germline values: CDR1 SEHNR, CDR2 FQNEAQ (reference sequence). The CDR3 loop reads CASRANWEETQYF.

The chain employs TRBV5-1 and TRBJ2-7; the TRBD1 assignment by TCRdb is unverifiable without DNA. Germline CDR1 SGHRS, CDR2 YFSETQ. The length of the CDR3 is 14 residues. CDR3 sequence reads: CASSLDRGGREQYF.